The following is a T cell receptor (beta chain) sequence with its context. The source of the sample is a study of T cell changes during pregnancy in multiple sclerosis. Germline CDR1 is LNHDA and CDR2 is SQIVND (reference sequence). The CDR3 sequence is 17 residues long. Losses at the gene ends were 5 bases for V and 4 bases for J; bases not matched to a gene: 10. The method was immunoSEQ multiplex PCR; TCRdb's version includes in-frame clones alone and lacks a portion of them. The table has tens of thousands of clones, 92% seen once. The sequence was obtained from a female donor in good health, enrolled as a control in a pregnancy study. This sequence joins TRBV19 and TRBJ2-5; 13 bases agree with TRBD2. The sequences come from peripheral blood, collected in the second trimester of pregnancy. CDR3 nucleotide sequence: TGTGCCAGTAGTCCCCGGACTAGCGGGGGTAGTCGAGAGACCCAGTACTTC. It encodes CASSPRTSGGSRETQYF.